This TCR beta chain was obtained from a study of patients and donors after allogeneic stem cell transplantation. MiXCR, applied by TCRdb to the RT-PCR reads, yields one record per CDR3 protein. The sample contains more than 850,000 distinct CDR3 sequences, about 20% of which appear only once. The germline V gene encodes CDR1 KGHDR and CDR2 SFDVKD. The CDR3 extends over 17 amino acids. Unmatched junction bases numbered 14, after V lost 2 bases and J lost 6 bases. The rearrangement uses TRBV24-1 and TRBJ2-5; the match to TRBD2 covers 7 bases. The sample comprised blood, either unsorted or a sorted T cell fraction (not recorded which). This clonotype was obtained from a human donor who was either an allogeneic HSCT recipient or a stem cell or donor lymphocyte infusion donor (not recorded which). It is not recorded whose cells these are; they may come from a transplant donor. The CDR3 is CATSDSIEGGRRQTQYF. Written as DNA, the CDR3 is TGTGCCACCAGTGATTCAATCGAGGGAGGGCGTCGACAGACCCAGTACTTC.